A single T cell receptor (beta chain) is shown here with its context. Which antigen it targets is not known. Base qualities are not recorded, but no much larger clone differs from it by a single base. The germline V gene provides CDR1 SGHRS and CDR2 YFSETQ. Germline trimming: 4 bases from V, 0 bases from J; junction bases outside gene matches: 4. Inclusive of the bounding cysteine and phenylalanine, the CDR3 is 15 residues long. Only the CDR3 DNA stays, 45 bases, in frame from base 1. The sample belongs to a study of radiation and T cells in renal cell carcinoma (dated by TCRdb to about 2020). At the level of the whole study: Samples were obtained from a clinical trial, in which 15 Gy stereotactic body radiation therapy was delivered to primary renal cell carcinomas and nephrectomy was performed 4 weeks later. TCR beta sequencing covered approximately 50 samples in total, comprising 25 or so tumors and around 27 peripheral blood samples. Across all 50 or so samples, several million unique CDR3 nucleotide sequences, encoding 2,658,974 unique CDR3 amino acid sequences, were identified. General findings and caveats noted by the study authors: Because no pretreatment tumor biopsies were available, whether clonotypes were present in the tumor at baseline could not be determined. In blood, the top tumor clonotypes increased from baseline to 2 weeks after radiation and then shrank by 4 weeks, which suggests a temporary expansion of tumor-resident clones. The single-armed trial design could not address effects of radiation dose or scheduling on the TCR repertoire. Changes in the blood repertoire were not tracked past 4 weeks after treatment.

The meaning of the sample's time point label: blood 2 weeks post-SBRT. What the treatment or condition label conveys for this sample: 15 Gy SBRT to primary tumor, nephrectomy 4 weeks later. Serial peripheral blood from radiation-treated patients was sampled at baseline, 2 weeks and 4 weeks after SBRT to track tumor-enriched clonotypes. Renal cell carcinoma with clear cell pathology was present in all patients. Genomic DNA for TCR sequencing was prepared using the QIAamp DNA Blood Mini Kit (Qiagen). Samples were included in the analyses only if all quality control checks were passed. Following the manufacturer's recommendations, the immunoSEQ kit was used to generate TCR beta libraries from genomic DNA. To prepare the libraries, a first multiplex PCR with proprietary primers was run, followed by a second PCR that added unique barcodes, and a bead cleanup was done after each round. A positive control reaction and a negative control reaction, both provided in the kit, were run with every batch of samples. The final libraries were assessed on an Agilent 4200 TapeStation D1000 ScreenTape, pooled by volume, and quantified by qPCR. Sequencing was performed on an Illumina NextSeq500 using a MidOutput 150-cycle cartridge, with 156 Read1 cycles, 15 Index1 cycles, and the kit custom primers. The pooled library was loaded at approximately 0.95 pM with a roughly 20% PhiX control spike-in. As for the authors' bioinformatics: Vendor-processed data were analyzed in R, and a clonotype was defined as all T cells sharing the same CDR3 nucleotide sequence. In the clone abundance analyses, frequencies were normalized to the 10,000 most abundant clones in each sample. Public T cell clones, which averaged fewer than five per sample, were removed prior to analysis. A difference in abundance of at least 32-fold between compartments was used to define tumor-enriched and baseline blood-enriched clonotypes. A beta-binomial differential abundance model was applied to find clonotypes that expanded or contracted between blood time points. Similarity between tumor and blood repertoires was quantified using the Baroni-Urbani and Buser coefficient, and groups were compared with two-tailed Wilcoxon tests in R. TCRdb holds this immuneACCESS table with in-frame rearrangements only. Some clones are missing; in checked studies, unresolved V genes explain under half, and the rest has no known cause. The V and J calls and the clone size are those of that table, but D and trimming were determined from the DNA. The sample table holds about 130,000 clones, of which about four fifths were seen once. The ten largest clones represent 5.8% of the sample.

Here the sequenced sample was blood, taken from a patient whose treatment included radiotherapy and nephrectomy. Here the chain combines TRBV5-1 and TRBJ1-5, and TRBD1 matches 7 of the central bases. This TCR came from a man aged 45-60 years with renal cell carcinoma. The bases read TGCGCCAGCAGCCAAACAGGGGATAGCAATCAGCCCCAGCATTTT. This gives the protein CASSQTGDSNQPQHF. With the portions outside the CDR3 filled from the reference TRBV5-1 and TRBJ1-5 genes, the complete variable region becomes KAGVTQTPRYLIKTRGQQVTLSCSPISGHRSVSWYQQTPGQGLQFLFEYFSETQRNKGNFPGRFSGRQFSNSRSEMNVSTLELGDSALYLCASSQTGDSNQPQHFGDGTRLSIL.